The 15 T cell receptor beta chains presented below share a single source sample, sequenced in a study of T cells in tuberculosis. Some clones are missing from TCRdb's copy, which holds only in-frame ones; the method was immunoSEQ multiplex PCR. This table holds 37,000 or so clones, 85% to 95% found once. Sample: PBMCs. These receptors originate from a donor aged 5 to 30 with latent tuberculosis or without tuberculosis infection. Some clones in this sample may be carry-over from other donors' samples.

The V call is TRBV19, the J call TRBJ2-2, with 8 bases matching TRBD1. CDR1 LNHDA and CDR2 SQIVND come from the germline V gene (reference sequence). The CDR3 covers 15 residues. V shed 7 bases, J shed 5 bases, and the junction held 9 bases outside the gene matches. The CDR3 bases are TGTGCCAGTACCCATCGCTACAGGGGGACCGGGGAGCTGTTTTTT. This codes for CASTHRYRGTGELFF. Based on the CDR3 plus reference TRBV19 and TRBJ2-2, the full variable domain is DGGITQSPKYLFRKEGQNVTLSCEQNLNHDAMYWYRQDPGQGLRLIYYSQIVNDFQKGDIAEGYSVSREKKESFPLTVTSAQKNPTAFYLCASTHRYRGTGELFFGEGSRLTVL.

The chain joins TRBV11-3 to TRBJ1-2; a weak D match, TRBD1 (6 bases). Trimming took 6 bases from V and 2 from J, leaving 16 bases between them. The CDR3 is made up of 15 amino acids. Germline CDR1 and CDR2: SGHNT and YENEEA. CDR3 nucleotides: TGTGCCAGCAGACCCCGACAGGAGCTCAACTATGGCTACACCTTC. Amino acid sequence: CASRPRQELNYGYTF.

There are a few counts of this clone. The chain recombines TRBV7-3 with TRBJ2-1; 10 nucleotides agree with TRBD2. Trimming removed 5 bases from V and 6 bases from J; junction bases left unmatched: 10. The CDR3 totals 16 residues. Germline assignment: CDR1 SGHTA and CDR2 FQGTGA. The CDR3 region has the DNA TGTGCCAGCAGCCCCAAAGCGGGGGGGCTCGGCAATGAGCAGTTCTTC. This gives the protein CASSPKAGGLGNEQFF.

The rearrangement joins TRBV7-2 to TRBJ2-3; no firm D call. Germline CDR1 SGHTA, CDR2 FQGNSA. The V gene lost 5 bases and the J gene lost 3 bases, with 18 bases spanning the gap. The CDR3 spans 16 residues. CDR3 nucleotides: TGTGCCAGCAGCCCCCTGAGACAACCATGGACAGATACGCAGTATTTT. Its protein is CASSPLRQPWTDTQYF.

This clone appeared once. The chain joins TRBV5-8 to TRBJ2-7; D is perhaps TRBD2 (5 bases). There are 15 residues in the CDR3. Trimming shortened V by 2 bases and J by 0 bases, and 12 bases separated the two germline ends. Looked up from germline, CDR1 is SGHTS and CDR2 is YDEGEE. As DNA, the CDR3 is TGTGCCAGCAGCTTAGCTGTGGGAGCCTCCTACGAGCAGTACGTC. This encodes CASSLAVGASYEQYV.

This sequence joins TRBV19 and TRBJ2-1, with TRBD2 matching over 7 bases. The J segment lost 4 bases and the V segment lost 6 bases, leaving 9 bases of the junction unmatched. The CDR3 is 15 residues long. Germline CDR1 is LNHDA and CDR2 is SQIVND (reference sequence). CDR3 coding DNA: TGTGCCAGTAGCCCCCCTTCAGCGGGGTACAATGAGCAGTTCTTC. Translation: CASSPPSAGYNEQFF.

The rearrangement joins TRBV9 to TRBJ1-1, with D perhaps matching TRBD1 (6 bases). Germline lookup yields CDR1 SGDLS and CDR2 YYNGEE. The V end was cut by 1 base, the J end by 5 bases, with 15 bases between. CDR3 length: 15 amino acids. The CDR3 spells CASSVTGGARTEAFF. The CDR3 DNA sequence: TGTGCCAGCAGCGTAACGGGGGGCGCGAGGACTGAAGCTTTCTTT. The complete variable domain, with remaining parts taken from reference TRBV9 and TRBJ1-1, reads DSGVTQTPKHLITATGQRVTLRCSPRSGDLSVYWYQQSLDQGLQFLIQYYNGEERAKGNILERFSAQQFPDLHSELNLSSLELGDSALYFCASSVTGGARTEAFFGQGTRLTVV.

This sequence joins TRBV4-3 and TRBJ1-3; D remains ambiguous. This CDR3 is built from 14 residues. CDR1 is LGHNA, CDR2 YSLEER, per germline. The V end lost 0 bases, the J end lost 9 bases, and 12 bases lay between the germline ends. In DNA form, the CDR3 reads TGCGCCAGCAGCCAAGACTACACTAGTAGCACCATATATTTT. It translates to CASSQDYTSSTIYF.

This CDR3 reads CAWSPSGGPNTGELFF. The DNA for the CDR3 is TGTGCCTGGAGTCCCTCGGGCGGGCCCAACACCGGGGAGCTGTTTTTT. The chain links TRBV30 to TRBJ2-2; D may be TRBD2 (5 bases). The CDR3 is 16 amino acids. V was trimmed by 2 bases and J by 2 bases, leaving 15 bases between them. CDR1 is GTSNPN and CDR2 is SVGIG in the germline V gene (reference sequence).

The chain recombines TRBV5-5 with TRBJ1-1, with a possible D match to TRBD1 (6 bases). CDR1 is SGHKS and CDR2 is YYEKEE in the germline V gene (reference sequence). This CDR3 spans 13 amino acids. Between the trimmed V and J ends, which lost 2 bases and 3 bases, there was a span of 8 bases. The DNA of the CDR3 is TGTGCCAGCAGCTTTTCAGGGGACACTGAAGCTTTCTTT. This sequence encodes CASSFSGDTEAFF.

This clone came up once. The chain links TRBV4-3 to TRBJ1-2, with a tentative D call TRBD1 (6 bases). Trimming stripped 7 bases from V and 5 bases from J, with 20 bases between. The CDR3 runs 15 residues. The germline gives CDR1 LGHNA, CDR2 YSLEER. The CDR3 DNA follows: TGCGCCAGCAAAATAGCTTTTACAGGGCTATATGGCTACACCTTC. Translation: CASKIAFTGLYGYTF.

This clone appeared a single time. The rearrangement uses TRBV19 and TRBJ1-1; a weak D match, TRBD1 (6 bases). CDR1 is LNHDA and CDR2 is SQIVND in the germline V gene (reference sequence). The germline V and J ends were trimmed by 2 bases and 5 bases, with 9 bases remaining between them. The CDR3 totals 13 residues. DNA for the CDR3: TGTGCCAGTAGTATAAGAGGGGGTACTGAAGCTTTCTTT. Amino acids: CASSIRGGTEAFF.

The chain has TRBV6-4 and TRBJ2-3, with TRBD2 matching over 7 bases. This CDR3 has 16 residues. Germline lookup yields CDR1 MRHNA and CDR2 SNTAGT. V shed 4 bases, J shed 1 base, and the junction held 8 bases outside the gene matches. The CDR3 protein is CASSATGGSGTDTQYF. The CDR3 DNA reads as TGTGCCAGCAGTGCCACCGGGGGGAGTGGCACAGATACGCAGTATTTT.

This chain links TRBV5-1 with TRBJ2-2, with 10 bases that match TRBD1. The CDR3 has 18 amino acids. Germline loops: CDR1 SGHRS, CDR2 YFSETQ. Unmatched junction bases numbered 11, after V lost 4 bases and J lost 2 bases. The CDR3 spells CASSPIPGTGANTGELFF. The CDR3 DNA follows: TGCGCCAGCAGCCCAATCCCCGGGACAGGGGCCAACACCGGGGAGCTGTTTTTT.

The genes are TRBV12-5 and TRBJ2-1, with 10 bases lining up with TRBD2. The CDR3 has 19 residues. With V trimmed by 5 bases and J by 1 base, 14 bases remained unmatched. Germline V gene data show CDR1 as LGHNT and CDR2 as FRNRAP. CDR3: CASGLVSSSGGPSYNEQFF. DNA of the CDR3: TGTGCTAGTGGTCTCGTAAGCTCTAGCGGGGGCCCTTCCTACAATGAGCAGTTCTTC.